Sequencing of this T cell receptor (beta chain) was carried out in a study of breast tumors, draining lymph nodes, adjacent tissues. One entry per CDR3 protein, called by TCRdb with MiXCR from the multiplex PCR reads. Found here are roughly 100,000 distinct CDR3 sequences, about 30% of them singletons; the top ten hold approximately 6%. Samples came from axillary lymph nodes draining the breast cancer. This clonotype originated in a female donor with breast cancer. Some clones in this sample may be carry-over from other donors' samples. The sequencing input was axillary lymph node tissue.

For the CDR3, the DNA is TGTGCCAGCAGCCTTAGAAGAGCGGGAGGGCTCTACGAGCAGTACTTC. It translates to CASSLRRAGGLYEQYF. V and J are TRBV7-8 and TRBJ2-7, with 10 bases identical to TRBD2. CDR1 and CDR2 (germline): SGHVS, FQNEAQ. Trimming at V came to 5 bases and at J to 3 bases, leaving 10 bases not matched to a gene. This CDR3 spans 16 amino acids.